This T cell receptor (beta chain) was obtained from a study of OX40 agonist ivuxolimab in advanced cancers. Study details: The study reported partial responses in three patients: one hepatocellular carcinoma, two cutaneous melanoma.

The ends were cut back, 4 bases at V and 6 bases at J, with 10 bases in the middle. Per germline, CDR1 SGDLS and CDR2 YYNGEE. The CDR3 totals 12 residues. Only in-frame clones appear in the TCRdb table, and some are missing; sequencing was by immunoSEQ multiplex PCR. The table lists tens of thousands of clones, around 84% of them singletons. The material sequenced was CD4+ or CD8+ T cells sorted from blood, taken in a trial of the OX40 agonist ivuxolimab. The origin of this receptor is an adult with an advanced solid tumor such as melanoma, head and neck, liver or kidney cancer. The chain combines TRBV9 with TRBJ1-2; no firm D call. The CDR3 DNA reads as TGTGCCAGCAGCTCTCAGAGGGATGGCTACACCTTC. This gives the protein CASSSQRDGYTF.